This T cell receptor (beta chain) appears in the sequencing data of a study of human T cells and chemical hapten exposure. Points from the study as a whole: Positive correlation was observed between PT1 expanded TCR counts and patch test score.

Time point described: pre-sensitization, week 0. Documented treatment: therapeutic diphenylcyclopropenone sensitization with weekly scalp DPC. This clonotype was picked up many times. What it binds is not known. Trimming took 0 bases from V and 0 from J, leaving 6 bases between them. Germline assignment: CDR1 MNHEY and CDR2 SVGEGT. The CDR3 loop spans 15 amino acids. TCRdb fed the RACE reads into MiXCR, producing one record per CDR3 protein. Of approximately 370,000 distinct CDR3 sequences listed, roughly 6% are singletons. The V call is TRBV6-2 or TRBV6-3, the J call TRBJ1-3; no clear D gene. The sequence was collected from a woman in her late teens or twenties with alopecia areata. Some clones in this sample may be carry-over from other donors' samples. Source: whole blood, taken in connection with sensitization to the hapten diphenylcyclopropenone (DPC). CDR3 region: CASSYSTRSGNTIYF. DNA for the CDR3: TGTGCCAGCAGTTACTCGACACGCTCTGGAAACACCATATATTTT.